This TCR beta chain was sequenced for a study of cytomegalovirus exposure and HLA in healthy donors. Study-level results: Analyses of presence and absence presupposed an approximately uniform sequencing depth across donors. Researchers reportedly found TCR beta sequences accurately predicted most subjects' HLA-A and HLA-B alleles. TCR beta chain V- and J-gene trimming was linked, in a later analysis, to a missense variant in DCLRE1C.

The PCR made use of 60 Vbeta and 13 Jbeta primers. Libraries were prepared by immunoSEQ multiplex PCR; TCRdb keeps only in-frame clonotypes and omits some of them. The sample records 200,000 to 250,000 clones, 80% to 90% being singletons. Note on this clone: What it binds is unknown.

This CDR3 has 15 amino acids. Germline loops: CDR1 SEHNR, CDR2 FQNEAQ (reference sequence). Deletions cut 1 base from V and 0 bases from J, with 7 bases between. The V call is TRBV7-9, the J call TRBJ1-5; the D is unclear. The sequenced sample consisted of PBMCs. This receptor was identified in a young man in good health and CMV-seronegative. CDR3 sequence: CASSLGVNSNQPQHF. In DNA, the CDR3 is TGTGCCAGCAGCTTAGGTGTTAATAGCAATCAGCCCCAGCATTTT. The variable domain in full, with the rest retrieved from reference TRBV7-9 and TRBJ1-5, is DTGVSQNPRHKITKRGQNVTFRCDPISEHNRLYWYRQTLGQGPEFLTYFQNEAQLEKSRLLSDRFSAERPKGSFSTLEIQRTEQGDSAMYLCASSLGVNSNQPQHFGDGTRLSIL.